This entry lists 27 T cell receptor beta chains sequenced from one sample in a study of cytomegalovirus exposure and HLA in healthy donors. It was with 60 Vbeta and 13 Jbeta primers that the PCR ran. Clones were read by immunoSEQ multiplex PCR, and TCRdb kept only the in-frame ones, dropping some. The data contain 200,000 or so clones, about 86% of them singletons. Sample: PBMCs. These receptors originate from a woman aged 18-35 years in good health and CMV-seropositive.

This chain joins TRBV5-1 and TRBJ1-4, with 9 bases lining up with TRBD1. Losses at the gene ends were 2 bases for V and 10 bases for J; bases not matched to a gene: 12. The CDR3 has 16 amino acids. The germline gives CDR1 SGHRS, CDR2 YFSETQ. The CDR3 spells CASSLTNRDRAVKLFF. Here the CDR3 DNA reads TGCGCCAGCAGCTTAACGAACCGGGACAGGGCAGTAAAACTGTTTTTT.

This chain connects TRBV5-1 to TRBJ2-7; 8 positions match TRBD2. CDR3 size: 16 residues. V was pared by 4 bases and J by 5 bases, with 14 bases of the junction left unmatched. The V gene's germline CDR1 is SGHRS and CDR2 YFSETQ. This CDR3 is CASSTGLGGDENEQYF. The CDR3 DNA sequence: TGCGCCAGCAGCACCGGGCTCGGGGGGGACGAGAACGAGCAGTACTTC.

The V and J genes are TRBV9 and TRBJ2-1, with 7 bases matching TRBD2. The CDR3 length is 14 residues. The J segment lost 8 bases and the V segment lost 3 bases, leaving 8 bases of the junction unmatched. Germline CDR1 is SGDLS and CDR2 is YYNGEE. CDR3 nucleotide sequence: TGTGCCAGCAGCGCCGGGGGGTCGGGCTATGAGCAGTTCTTC. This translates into CASSAGGSGYEQFF.

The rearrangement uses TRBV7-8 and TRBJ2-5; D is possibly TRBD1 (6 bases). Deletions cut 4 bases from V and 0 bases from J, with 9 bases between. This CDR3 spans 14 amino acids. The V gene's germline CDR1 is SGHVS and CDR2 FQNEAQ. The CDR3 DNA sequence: TGTGCCAGCAGCTATCAGGGGCACCAAGAGACCCAGTACTTC. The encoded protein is CASSYQGHQETQYF.

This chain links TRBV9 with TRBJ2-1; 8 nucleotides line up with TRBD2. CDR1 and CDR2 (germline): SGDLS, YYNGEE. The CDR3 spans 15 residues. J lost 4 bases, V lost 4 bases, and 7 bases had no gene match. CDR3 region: CASSPSGGSYNEQFF. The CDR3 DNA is TGTGCCAGCAGCCCCAGCGGGGGCTCTTACAATGAGCAGTTCTTC.

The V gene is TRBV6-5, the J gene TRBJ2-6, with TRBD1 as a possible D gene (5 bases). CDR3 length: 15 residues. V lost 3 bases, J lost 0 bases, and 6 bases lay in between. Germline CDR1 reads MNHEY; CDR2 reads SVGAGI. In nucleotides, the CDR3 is TGTGCCAGCAGTTATCAGGGCTCTGGGGCCAACGTCCTGACTTTC. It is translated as CASSYQGSGANVLTF.

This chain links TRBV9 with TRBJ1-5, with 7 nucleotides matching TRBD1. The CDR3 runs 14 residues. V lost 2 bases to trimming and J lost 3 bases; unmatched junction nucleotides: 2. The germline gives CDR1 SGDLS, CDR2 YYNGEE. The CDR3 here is CASSVTGDNQPQHF. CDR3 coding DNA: TGTGCCAGCAGCGTCACAGGGGACAATCAGCCCCAGCATTTT. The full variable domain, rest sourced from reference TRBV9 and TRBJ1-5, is DSGVTQTPKHLITATGQRVTLRCSPRSGDLSVYWYQQSLDQGLQFLIQYYNGEERAKGNILERFSAQQFPDLHSELNLSSLELGDSALYFCASSVTGDNQPQHFGDGTRLSIL.

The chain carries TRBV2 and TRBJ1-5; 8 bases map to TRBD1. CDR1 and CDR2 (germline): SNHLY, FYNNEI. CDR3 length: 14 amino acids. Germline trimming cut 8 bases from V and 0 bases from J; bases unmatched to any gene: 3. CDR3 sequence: CASLGQVSNQPQHF. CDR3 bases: TGTGCCAGCTTGGGACAGGTTAGCAATCAGCCCCAGCATTTT.

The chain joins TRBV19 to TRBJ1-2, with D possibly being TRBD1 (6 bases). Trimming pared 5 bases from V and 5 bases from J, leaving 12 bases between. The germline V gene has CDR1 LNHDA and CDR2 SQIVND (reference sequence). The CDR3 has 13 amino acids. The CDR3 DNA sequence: TGTGCCAGTAGTCCGGGGGGCCCTTATGGCTACACCTTC. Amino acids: CASSPGGPYGYTF.

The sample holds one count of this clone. CDR3 sequence: CARERGTGGTDTQYF. Written as DNA, the CDR3 is TGTGCCAGAGAGAGGGGGACAGGGGGCACAGATACGCAGTATTTT. The chain links TRBV6-4 to TRBJ2-3, with TRBD1 identical over 10 bases. Germline lookup yields CDR1 MRHNA and CDR2 SNTAGT. The CDR3 has 15 amino acids. V lost 9 bases to trimming and J lost 1 base; unmatched junction nucleotides: 7.

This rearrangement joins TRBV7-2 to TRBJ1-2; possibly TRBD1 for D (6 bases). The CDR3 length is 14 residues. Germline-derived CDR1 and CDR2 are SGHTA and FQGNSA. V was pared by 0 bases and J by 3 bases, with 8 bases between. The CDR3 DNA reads TGTGCCAGCAGCTTAGCGCGACAGGACTATGGCTACACCTTC. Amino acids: CASSLARQDYGYTF. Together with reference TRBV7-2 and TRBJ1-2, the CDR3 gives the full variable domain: GAGVSQSPSNKVTEKGKDVELRCDPISGHTALYWYRQSLGQGLEFLIYFQGNSAPDKSGLPSDRFSAERTGGSVSTLTIQRTQQEDSAVYLCASSLARQDYGYTFGSGTRLTVV.

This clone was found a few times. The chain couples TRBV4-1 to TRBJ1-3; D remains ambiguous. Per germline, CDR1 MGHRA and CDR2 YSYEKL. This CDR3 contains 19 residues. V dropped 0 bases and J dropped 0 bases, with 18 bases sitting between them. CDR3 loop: CASSQDLLQAPSSGNTIYF. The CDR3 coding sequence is TGCGCCAGCAGCCAAGATCTGCTTCAGGCCCCCAGCTCTGGAAACACCATATATTTT.

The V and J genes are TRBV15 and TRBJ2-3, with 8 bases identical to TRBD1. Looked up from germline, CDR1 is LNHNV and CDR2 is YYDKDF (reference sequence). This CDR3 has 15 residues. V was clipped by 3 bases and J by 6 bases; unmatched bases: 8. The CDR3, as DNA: TGTGCCACCAGCAGGGGACAGGAGACTTTTGATACGCAGTATTTT. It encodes CATSRGQETFDTQYF.

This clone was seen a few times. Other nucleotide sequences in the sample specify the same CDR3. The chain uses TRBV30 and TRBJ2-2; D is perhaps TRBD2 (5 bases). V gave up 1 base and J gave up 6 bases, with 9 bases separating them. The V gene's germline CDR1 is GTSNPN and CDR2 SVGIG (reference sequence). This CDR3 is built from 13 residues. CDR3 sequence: CAWSDTSPGELFF. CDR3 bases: TGTGCCTGGAGTGATACTAGTCCCGGGGAGCTGTTTTTT.

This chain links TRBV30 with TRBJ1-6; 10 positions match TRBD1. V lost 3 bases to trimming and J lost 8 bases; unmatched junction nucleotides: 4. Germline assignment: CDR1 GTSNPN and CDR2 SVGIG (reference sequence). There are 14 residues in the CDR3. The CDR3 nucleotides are TGTGCCTGGAGCCAGACAGGGGGCGATTCACCCCTCCACTTT. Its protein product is CAWSQTGGDSPLHF.

CDR3 nucleotide sequence: TGCGCCAGCAGCTTGGAGCGGGGGGCCTACAATGAGCAGTTCTTC. Its protein is CASSLERGAYNEQFF. J is TRBJ2-1 and V is TRBV5-1, with 9 nucleotides matching TRBD2. CDR1 is SGHRS and CDR2 is YFSETQ in the germline V gene. With V trimmed by 0 bases and J by 2 bases, 0 bases remained unmatched. The length of the CDR3 is 15 residues.

CDR3 DNA sequence: TGTGCCAGCAGTTCCTGGGGACAATCCGCCGATACGCAGTATTTT. As protein: CASSSWGQSADTQYF. V usage is TRBV27 and J usage is TRBJ2-3; a weak D match, TRBD1 (6 bases). With 4 bases removed from V and 6 bases from J, the gap between germline ends came to 17 bases. CDR1 and CDR2 (germline): MNHEY, SMNVEV (reference sequence). The CDR3 has 15 amino acids.

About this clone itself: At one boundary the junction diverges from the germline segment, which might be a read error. The CDR3 reads CASSYSGSLSIDTQYF. The CDR3 DNA follows: TGTGCCAGCAGTTACTCAGGGAGCCTTAGCATAGATACGCAGTATTTT. This chain connects TRBV6-5 to TRBJ2-3; possibly TRBD2 for D (5 bases). The CDR3 sequence is 16 residues long. The germline gives CDR1 MNHEY, CDR2 SVGAGI.

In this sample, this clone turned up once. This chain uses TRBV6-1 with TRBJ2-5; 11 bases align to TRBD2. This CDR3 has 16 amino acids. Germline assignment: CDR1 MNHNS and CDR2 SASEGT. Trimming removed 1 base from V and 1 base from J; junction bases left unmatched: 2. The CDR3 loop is CASSEGLAGTQETQYF. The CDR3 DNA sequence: TGTGCCAGCAGTGAAGGACTAGCGGGGACCCAAGAGACCCAGTACTTC.

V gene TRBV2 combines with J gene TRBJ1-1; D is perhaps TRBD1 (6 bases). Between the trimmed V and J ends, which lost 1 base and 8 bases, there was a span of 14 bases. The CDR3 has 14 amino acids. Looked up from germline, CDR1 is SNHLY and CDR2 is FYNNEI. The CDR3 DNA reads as TGTGCCAGCAGTGAAGTCGTCGGGACACGGGAAGCTTTCTTT. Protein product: CASSEVVGTREAFF. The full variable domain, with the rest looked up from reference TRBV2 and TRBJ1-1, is EPEVTQTPSHQVTQMGQEVILRCVPISNHLYFYWYRQILGQKVEFLVSFYNNEISEKSEIFDDQFSVERPDGSNFTLKIRSTKLEDSAMYFCASSEVVGTREAFFGQGTRLTVV.

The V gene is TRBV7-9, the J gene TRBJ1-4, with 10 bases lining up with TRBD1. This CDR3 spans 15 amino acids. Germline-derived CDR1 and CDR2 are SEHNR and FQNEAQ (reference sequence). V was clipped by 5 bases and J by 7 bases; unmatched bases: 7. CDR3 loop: CASSQTTGGGEKLFF. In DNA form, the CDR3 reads TGTGCCAGCAGCCAAACGACAGGGGGCGGTGAAAAACTGTTTTTT.

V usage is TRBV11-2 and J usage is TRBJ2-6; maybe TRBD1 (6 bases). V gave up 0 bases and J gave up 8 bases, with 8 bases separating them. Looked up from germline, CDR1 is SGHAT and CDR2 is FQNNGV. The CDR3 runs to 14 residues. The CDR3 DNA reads TGTGCCAGCAGCTTAGATCAGGGGCCCAACGTCCTGACTTTC. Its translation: CASSLDQGPNVLTF.

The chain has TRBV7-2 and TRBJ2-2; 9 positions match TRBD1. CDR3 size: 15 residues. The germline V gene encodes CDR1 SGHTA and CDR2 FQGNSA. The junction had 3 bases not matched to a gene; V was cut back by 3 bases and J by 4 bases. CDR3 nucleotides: TGTGCCAGCAGCTTCCCGACAGGGGGCACCGGGGAGCTGTTTTTT. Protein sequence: CASSFPTGGTGELFF.

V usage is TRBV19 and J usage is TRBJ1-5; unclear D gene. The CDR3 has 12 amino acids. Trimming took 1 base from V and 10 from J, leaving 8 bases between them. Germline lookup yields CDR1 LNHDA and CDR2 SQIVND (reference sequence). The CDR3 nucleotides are TGTGCCAGTAGTATAGTAGGCGGTCCCCAGCATTTT. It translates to CASSIVGGPQHF.

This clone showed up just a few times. CDR3 in amino acids: CASSPIDSPSGNTIYF. CDR3 sequence (DNA): TGTGCCAGCAGCCCCATCGACAGTCCCTCTGGAAACACCATATATTTT. The J gene is TRBJ1-3, the V gene TRBV7-8; D might be TRBD1 (5 bases). The CDR3 has 16 residues. V was pared by 5 bases and J by 0 bases, with 14 bases between. Per the germline V gene, CDR1 is SGHVS and CDR2 is FQNEAQ.

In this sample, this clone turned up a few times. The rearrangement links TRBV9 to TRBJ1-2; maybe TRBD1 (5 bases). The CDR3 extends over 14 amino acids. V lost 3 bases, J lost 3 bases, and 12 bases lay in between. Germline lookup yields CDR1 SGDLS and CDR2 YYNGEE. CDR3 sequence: CASSARAADYGYTF. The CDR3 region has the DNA TGTGCCAGCAGCGCCAGGGCGGCGGACTATGGCTACACCTTC.

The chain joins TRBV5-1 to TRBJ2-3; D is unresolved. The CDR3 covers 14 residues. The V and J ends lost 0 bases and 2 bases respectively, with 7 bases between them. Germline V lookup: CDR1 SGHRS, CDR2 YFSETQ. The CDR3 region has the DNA TGCGCCAGCAGCTTGGAGCCAAACACAGATACGCAGTATTTT. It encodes CASSLEPNTDTQYF.